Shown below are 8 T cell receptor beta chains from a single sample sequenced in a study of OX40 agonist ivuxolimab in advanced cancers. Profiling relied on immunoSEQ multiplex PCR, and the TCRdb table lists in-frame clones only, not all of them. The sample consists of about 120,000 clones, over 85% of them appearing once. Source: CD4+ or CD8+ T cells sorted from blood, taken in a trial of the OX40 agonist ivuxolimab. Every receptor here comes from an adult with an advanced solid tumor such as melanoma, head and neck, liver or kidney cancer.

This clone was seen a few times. In DNA form, the CDR3 reads TGCGCCAGCAGCCAAGGCCCCCTCGGGGGGACTAATGAAAAACTGTTTTTT. This sequence encodes CASSQGPLGGTNEKLFF. The chain is built from TRBV4-3 and TRBJ1-4, with a possible D match to TRBD1 (5 bases). CDR1 LGHNA and CDR2 YSLEER come from the germline V gene. The CDR3 spans 17 residues. The V gene lost 1 base and the J gene lost 2 bases, with 14 bases spanning the gap.

DNA for the CDR3: TGTGCCAGCAGCTTCGAACCCAGAAACACTGAAGCTTTCTTT. It encodes CASSFEPRNTEAFF. The rearrangement links TRBV7-9 to TRBJ1-1; D is ambiguous. The CDR3 totals 14 residues. Trimming left V 3 bases short and J 2 bases short, with 10 bases between. CDR1 is SEHNR and CDR2 is FQNEAQ in the germline V gene (reference sequence). The entire variable domain, with the rest obtained from reference TRBV7-9 and TRBJ1-1, is as follows: DTGVSQNPRHKITKRGQNVTFRCDPISEHNRLYWYRQTLGQGPEFLTYFQNEAQLEKSRLLSDRFSAERPKGSFSTLEIQRTEQGDSAMYLCASSFEPRNTEAFFGQGTRLTVV.

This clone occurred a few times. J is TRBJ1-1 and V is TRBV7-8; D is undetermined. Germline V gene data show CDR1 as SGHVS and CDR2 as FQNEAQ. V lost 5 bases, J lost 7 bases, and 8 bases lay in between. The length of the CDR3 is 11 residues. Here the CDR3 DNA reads TGTGCCAGCAGCCCGGGCGGTGAAGCTTTCTTT. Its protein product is CASSPGGEAFF.

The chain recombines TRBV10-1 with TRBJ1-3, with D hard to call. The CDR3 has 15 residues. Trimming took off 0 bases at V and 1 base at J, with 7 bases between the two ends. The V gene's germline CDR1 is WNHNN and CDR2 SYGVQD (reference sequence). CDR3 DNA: TGCGCCAGCAGTGAGTCATCAGGATCTGGAAACACCATATATTTT. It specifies CASSESSGSGNTIYF.

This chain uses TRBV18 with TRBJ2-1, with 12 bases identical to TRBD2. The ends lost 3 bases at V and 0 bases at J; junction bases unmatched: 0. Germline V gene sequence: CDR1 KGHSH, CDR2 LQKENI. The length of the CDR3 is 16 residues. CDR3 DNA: TGTGCCAGCTCACCGACTAGCGGGAGCTCCTACAATGAGCAGTTCTTC. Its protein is CASSPTSGSSYNEQFF. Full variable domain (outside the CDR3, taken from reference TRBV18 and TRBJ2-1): NAGVMQNPRHLVRRRGQEARLRCSPMKGHSHVYWYRQLPEEGLKFMVYLQKENIIDESGMPKERFSAEFPKEGPSILRIQQVVRGDSAAYFCASSPTSGSSYNEQFFGPGTRLTVL.

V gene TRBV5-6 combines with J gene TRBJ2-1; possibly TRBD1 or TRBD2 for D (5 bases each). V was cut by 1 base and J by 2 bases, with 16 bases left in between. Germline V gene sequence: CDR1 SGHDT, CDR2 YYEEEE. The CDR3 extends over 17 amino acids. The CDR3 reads CASSLLSRGLAYNEQFF. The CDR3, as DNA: TGTGCCAGCAGCTTGCTATCACGGGGCTTGGCCTACAATGAGCAGTTCTTC.

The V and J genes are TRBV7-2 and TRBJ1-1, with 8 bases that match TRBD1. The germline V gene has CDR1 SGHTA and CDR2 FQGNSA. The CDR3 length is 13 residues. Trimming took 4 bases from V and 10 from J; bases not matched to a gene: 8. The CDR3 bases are TGTGCCAGCAGCTACGGACAGGGTGAACGAGCTTTCTTT. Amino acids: CASSYGQGERAFF.

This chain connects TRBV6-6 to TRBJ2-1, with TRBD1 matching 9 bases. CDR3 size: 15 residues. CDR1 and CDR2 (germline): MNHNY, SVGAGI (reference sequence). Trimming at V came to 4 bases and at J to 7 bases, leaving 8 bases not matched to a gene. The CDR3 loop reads CASSSAGTGKNEQFF. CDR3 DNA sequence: TGTGCCAGCAGTTCCGCCGGGACAGGGAAGAATGAGCAGTTCTTC.